The 29 T cell receptor beta chains in this list originate from one sample, sequenced in a study of T cell repertoires in cytomegalovirus infection. A single record per CDR3 protein comes from TCRdb applying MiXCR to the reads. The sample includes some 200,000 distinct CDR3 sequences, approximately 19% of them seen just once. Source material: PBMCs. The receptor source for this set is a human donor in good health (CMV status not recorded). Some clones in this sample may be carry-over from other donors' samples.

This clonotype was seen many times. The CDR3 DNA reads TGTGCCAGCAGCTTAGGAGTACAGACTAATGAAAAACTGTTTTTT. This translates into CASSLGVQTNEKLFF. This rearrangement joins TRBV7-6 to TRBJ1-4, with no clear D. The length of the CDR3 is 15 residues. V was clipped by 1 base and J by 2 bases, with 8 bases between them. Germline CDR1 and CDR2: SGHVS and FNYEAQ.

CDR3 amino acids: CASSAQGGNNQPQHF. The CDR3 region has the DNA TGTGCCAGCAGCGCTCAGGGGGGTAACAATCAGCCCCAGCATTTT. The chain joins TRBV7-2 to TRBJ1-5; 7 bases line up with TRBD1. This CDR3 region has 15 residues. With 5 bases clipped from V and 3 bases from J, the junction kept 7 bases outside the gene matches. Germline V gives CDR1 SGHTA, CDR2 FQGNSA.

This clonotype was observed a few times. This chain joins TRBV14 and TRBJ2-3; weak D call: TRBD1 (5 bases). Trimming left V 4 bases short and J 8 bases short, with 16 bases between. CDR1 and CDR2 (germline): SGHDN, FVKESK. The CDR3 has 14 amino acids. In DNA, the CDR3 is TGTGCCAGCAGCCCCCGGGCCAACCAGGGTACGCAGTATTTT. Protein sequence: CASSPRANQGTQYF.

In this sample, this clonotype turned up a few times. This chain links TRBV7-8 with TRBJ2-2, with D possibly matching TRBD1 (6 bases). Germline values: CDR1 SGHVS, CDR2 FQNEAQ. The V end was cut by 5 bases, the J end by 2 bases, with 15 bases between. CDR3 length: 16 amino acids. The CDR3 DNA sequence: TGTGCCAGCAGCAAAGCCGGGACAAGTAACACCGGGGAGCTGTTTTTT. This sequence encodes CASSKAGTSNTGELFF.

This clonotype was counted only a few times. This chain joins TRBV15 and TRBJ1-6; no clear D. The CDR3 runs 15 residues. The V end was cut by 0 bases, the J end by 6 bases, with 9 bases between. Germline V gene sequence: CDR1 LNHNV, CDR2 YYDKDF (reference sequence). This CDR3 reads CATSREGISNSPLHF. As DNA, the CDR3 is TGTGCCACCAGCAGAGAGGGGATTTCTAATTCACCCCTCCACTTT. The full variable domain, rest sourced from reference TRBV15 and TRBJ1-6, is DAMVIQNPRYQVTQFGKPVTLSCSQTLNHNVMYWYQQKSSQAPKLLFHYYDKDFNNEADTPDNFQSRRPNTSFCFLDIRSPGLGDTAMYLCATSREGISNSPLHFGNGTRLTVT.

The chain links TRBV5-6 to TRBJ2-1, with 7 nucleotides matching TRBD2. Trimming took 4 bases from V and 2 from J; bases not matched to a gene: 15. Germline CDR1 SGHDT, CDR2 YYEEEE. The CDR3 covers 18 residues. The CDR3 sequence is CASSPYLSEGGPYNEQFF. In nucleotides, the CDR3 is TGTGCCAGCAGCCCGTATCTAAGTGAGGGAGGGCCCTACAATGAGCAGTTCTTC. Full variable domain (remainder filled in from reference TRBV5-6 and TRBJ2-1): DAGVTQSPTHLIKTRGQQVTLRCSPKSGHDTVSWYQQALGQGPQFIFQYYEEEERQRGNFPDRFSGHQFPNYSSELNVNALLLGDSALYLCASSPYLSEGGPYNEQFFGPGTRLTVL.

This clonotype was observed many times. DNA for the CDR3: TGTGCCAGCAGCTTAAATTTTCCGGATCACTATGGCTACACCTTC. Amino acids: CASSLNFPDHYGYTF. The genes are TRBV7-2 and TRBJ1-2; D remains ambiguous. V was pared by 2 bases and J by 3 bases, with 13 bases between. Germline assignment: CDR1 SGHTA and CDR2 FQGNSA. This CDR3 comprises 15 residues.

This clonotype was seen a handful of times. V and J are TRBV12-3 or TRBV12-4 and TRBJ1-4, with 7 bases matching TRBD1. CDR3 length: 14 residues. V trimming: 3 bases; J trimming: 8 bases; junction bases outside the gene matches: 6. The CDR3 sequence is CASSFDRALEKLFF. The CDR3 bases are TGTGCCAGCAGTTTCGACAGGGCCTTAGAAAAACTGTTTTTT.

The chain carries TRBV9 and TRBJ2-5; D is possibly TRBD1 (6 bases). The germline CDR1 and CDR2 sequences are SGDLS and YYNGEE. V was clipped by 2 bases and J by 0 bases, with 8 bases between them. CDR3 length equals 14 residues. The CDR3 coding sequence is TGTGCCAGCAGCGTCGGACAGCACCAAGAGACCCAGTACTTC. Its protein product is CASSVGQHQETQYF.

This clonotype was recorded at least ten times. The chain carries TRBV7-3 and TRBJ2-1; 7 bases fit TRBD2. Germline CDR1 SGHTA, CDR2 FQGTGA. The CDR3 covers 15 residues. Trimming removed 1 base from V and 2 bases from J; junction bases left unmatched: 2. In DNA form, the CDR3 reads TGTGCCAGCAGCTTAAGCGGGAGTACCTACAATGAGCAGTTCTTC. This gives the protein CASSLSGSTYNEQFF. Full variable domain (outside the CDR3, taken from reference TRBV7-3 and TRBJ2-1): GAGVSQTPSNKVTEKGKYVELRCDPISGHTALYWYRQSLGQGPEFLIYFQGTGAADDSGLPNDRFFAVRPEGSVSTLKIQRTERGDSAVYLCASSLSGSTYNEQFFGPGTRLTVL.

The chain is built from TRBV4-3 and TRBJ1-1, with D possibly TRBD1 on 6 matching bases. The CDR3 consists of 15 residues. Germline V lookup: CDR1 LGHNA, CDR2 YSLEER. V lost 1 base, J lost 0 bases, and 9 bases lay in between. The CDR3 loop reads CASSQAGTLNTEAFF. The CDR3 region has the DNA TGCGCCAGCAGCCAAGCCGGGACACTGAACACTGAAGCTTTCTTT.

This clonotype was counted many times. The rearrangement joins TRBV7-2 to TRBJ1-1; D may be TRBD1 (6 bases). The CDR3 sequence is 16 residues long. The germline V and J ends were trimmed by 5 bases and 8 bases, with 24 bases remaining between them. CDR1 SGHTA and CDR2 FQGNSA come from the germline V gene. The CDR3 DNA reads TGTGCCAGCAGCCCGGGCCGGGGGACACCCTTCCGGGAAGCTTTCTTT. Residues: CASSPGRGTPFREAFF.

This clonotype appeared once. This could be a read error, since a much larger clone is one nucleotide away. This chain joins TRBV7-9 and TRBJ2-2, with D possibly TRBD1 on 6 matching bases. The CDR3 has 15 residues. Germline values: CDR1 SEHNR, CDR2 FQNEAQ (reference sequence). The CDR3 reads CASSPSGHNTVELFF. As DNA, the CDR3 is TGTGCCAGCAGCCCTTCGGGACACAACACCGTGGAGCTGTTTTTT. The full variable domain, rest sourced from reference TRBV7-9 and TRBJ2-2, is DTGVSQNPRHKITKRGQNVTFRCDPISEHNRLYWYRQTLGQGPEFLTYFQNEAQLEKSRLLSDRFSAERPKGSFSTLEIQRTEQGDSAMYLCASSPSGHNTVELFFGEGSRLTVL.

V and J are TRBV7-9 and TRBJ1-2; D not certain. V was shortened by 1 base and J by 6 bases, with 9 bases between the two germline ends. Germline V gives CDR1 SEHNR, CDR2 FQNEAQ (reference sequence). This CDR3 spans 13 amino acids. This chain's CDR3 is CASSLEGWDGYTF. In nucleotides, the CDR3 is TGTGCCAGCAGCTTAGAGGGTTGGGATGGCTACACCTTC.

Here the CDR3 DNA reads TGCGCCAGCAGCTTGGAGGGAACCTCTCCCGTCCCCCAGTATTTT. It translates to CASSLEGTSPVPQYF. The chain is built from TRBV5-1 and TRBJ2-3; D not resolved. Per germline, CDR1 SGHRS and CDR2 YFSETQ. V lost 0 bases and J 12 bases, leaving 20 bases between the germline ends. The CDR3 runs to 15 residues. The full variable domain, rest sourced from reference TRBV5-1 and TRBJ2-3, is KAGVTQTPRYLIKTRGQQVTLSCSPISGHRSVSWYQQTPGQGLQFLFEYFSETQRNKGNFPGRFSGRQFSNSRSEMNVSTLELGDSALYLCASSLEGTSPVPQYFGPGTRLTVL.

Many counts were recorded for this clonotype. The chain combines TRBV7-2 with TRBJ2-5, with TRBD2 identical over 7 bases. V gave up 1 base and J gave up 5 bases; unmatched junction bases: 13. Looked up from germline, CDR1 is SGHTA and CDR2 is FQGNSA. This CDR3 is 17 amino acids long. The CDR3 coding sequence is TGTGCCAGCAGCTTAGTGGGGTCGGCGGGAGTCAGGGAGACCCAGTACTTC. It encodes CASSLVGSAGVRETQYF.

The rearrangement uses TRBV27 and TRBJ1-6, with unresolved D. The CDR3 covers 14 residues. The germline V gene has CDR1 MNHEY and CDR2 SMNVEV (reference sequence). Trimming cost V 8 bases and J 7 bases, with 15 bases left between them. CDR3 sequence (DNA): TGTGCCAGCTGTAACCCAGGACGCAATTCACCCCTCCACTTT. Its translation is CASCNPGRNSPLHF.

The sample holds many counts of this clonotype. The rearrangement uses TRBV7-2 and TRBJ2-7; D possibly uses TRBD1 or TRBD2 (5 bases each). This CDR3 has 15 residues. CDR1 and CDR2 from the germline V gene are SGHTA and FQGNSA. The V gene lost 5 bases and the J gene lost 0 bases, with 14 bases spanning the gap. The DNA of the CDR3 is TGTGCCAGCAGCCCCTCGGGACCGATCTCCTACGAGCAGTACTTC. It is translated as CASSPSGPISYEQYF.

The rearrangement links TRBV3-1 to TRBJ1-1; D is unclear. Per germline, CDR1 LGHDT and CDR2 YNNKEL (reference sequence). The CDR3 sequence is 14 residues long. Trimming stripped 1 base from V and 1 base from J, with 7 bases between. The CDR3 DNA reads as TGTGCCAGCAGCCAAGTTCAGGCGAACACTGAAGCTTTCTTT. Encoded protein: CASSQVQANTEAFF.

The chain carries TRBV7-9 and TRBJ1-5; the match to TRBD1 covers 9 bases. CDR3 length: 17 residues. V shed 1 base, J shed 2 bases, and the junction held 6 bases outside the gene matches. Germline V CDR1 and CDR2: SEHNR, FQNEAQ (reference sequence). Here the CDR3 DNA reads TGTGCCAGCAGCTTAGGACAGGGGGTCTGGGGCAATCAGCCCCAGCATTTT. Translation: CASSLGQGVWGNQPQHF.

This clonotype appeared many times. The V call is TRBV5-6, the J call TRBJ1-1; D ambiguous. The CDR3 extends over 15 amino acids. The germline CDR1 and CDR2 sequences are SGHDT and YYEEEE. The ends were cut back, 5 bases at V and 1 base at J, with 15 bases in the middle. As DNA, the CDR3 is TGTGCCAGCAGGCTTGCGGGAGCGTGGAACACTGAAGCTTTCTTT. Translation gives CASRLAGAWNTEAFF.

This clonotype was picked up many times. The chain recombines TRBV19 with TRBJ2-1, with 10 bases aligning to TRBD1. This CDR3 comprises 13 residues. Losses at the gene ends were 3 bases for V and 8 bases for J; bases not matched to a gene: 1. The germline CDR1 and CDR2 sequences are LNHDA and SQIVND (reference sequence). The CDR3 protein is CASSMTGGHEQFF. CDR3 bases: TGTGCCAGTAGTATGACAGGGGGCCATGAGCAGTTCTTC.

This clonotype was observed a handful of times. V gene TRBV12-3 or TRBV12-4 combines with J gene TRBJ1-1; D might be TRBD1 (5 bases). V was pared by 6 bases and J by 5 bases, with 19 bases between. The CDR3 totals 15 residues. CDR3 DNA sequence: TGTGCCAGCAGCCCTGCCGGGGTCCGGGGGACTGAAGCTTTCTTT. As protein: CASSPAGVRGTEAFF.

In its sample, this clonotype was seen once. A much larger clone sits a single nucleotide away, making a read error possible. Since no conserved phenylalanine or tryptophan closes the CDR3, a read error is the likely cause. The chain uses TRBV2 and TRBJ2-3; D gene ambiguous. V dropped 6 bases and J dropped 4 bases, with 8 bases sitting between them. This CDR3 contains 12 residues. Germline V gene data show CDR1 as SNHLY and CDR2 as FYNNEI. CDR3 protein: CASSATSDTQYS. The DNA for the CDR3 is TGTGCCAGCAGCGCAACCTCAGATACGCAGTATTCT.

This clonotype has a count of ten or more. V gene TRBV15 combines with J gene TRBJ2-5; 7 nucleotides agree with TRBD2. The germline CDR1 and CDR2 sequences are LNHNV and YYDKDF (reference sequence). V lost 6 bases, J lost 4 bases, and 14 bases stayed unmatched. This CDR3 spans 16 amino acids. CDR3 amino acids: CATSGGSVVAGETQYF. As DNA, the CDR3 is TGTGCCACCAGTGGCGGGAGTGTTGTCGCGGGAGAGACCCAGTACTTC. Combining the CDR3 with reference TRBV15 and TRBJ2-5 gives the whole variable domain DAMVIQNPRYQVTQFGKPVTLSCSQTLNHNVMYWYQQKSSQAPKLLFHYYDKDFNNEADTPDNFQSRRPNTSFCFLDIRSPGLGDTAMYLCATSGGSVVAGETQYFGPGTRLLVL.

The chain couples TRBV28 to TRBJ2-1; 7 nucleotides align to TRBD2. The CDR3 has 17 amino acids. CDR1 and CDR2 from the germline V gene are MDHEN and SYDVKM. Germline trimming cut 3 bases from V and 8 bases from J; bases unmatched to any gene: 16. CDR3 loop: CASSFYASGAEEDEQFF. The CDR3, as DNA: TGTGCCAGCAGTTTTTATGCTAGCGGTGCTGAGGAGGATGAGCAGTTCTTC. Full variable domain (outside the CDR3, taken from reference TRBV28 and TRBJ2-1): DVKVTQSSRYLVKRTGEKVFLECVQDMDHENMFWYRQDPGLGLRLIYFSYDVKMKEKGDIPEGYSVSREKKERFSLILESASTNQTSMYLCASSFYASGAEEDEQFFGPGTRLTVL.

J is TRBJ2-6 and V is TRBV6-1; TRBD1 matches 9 bases. With V trimmed by 6 bases and J by 3 bases, 9 bases remained unmatched. Germline V gene sequence: CDR1 MNHNS, CDR2 SASEGT. There are 17 residues in the CDR3. CDR3 coding DNA: TGTGCCAGCAGAAAGGAACAGGGGGCGCTTGGGGCCAACGTCCTGACTTTC. Amino acids: CASRKEQGALGANVLTF.

The gene calls are TRBV29-1 and TRBJ2-1, with TRBD2 identical over 7 bases. The CDR3 covers 13 residues. V lost 3 bases and J lost 3; bases outside the gene matches: 2. The germline V gene has CDR1 SQVTM and CDR2 ANQGSEA. The CDR3 protein is CSVEGEGYNEQFF. The CDR3 nucleotides are TGCAGCGTTGAGGGGGAGGGCTACAATGAGCAGTTCTTC.

This clonotype appeared a few times. The genes are TRBV11-3 and TRBJ2-2; D possibly corresponds to TRBD1 (6 bases). Looked up from germline, CDR1 is SGHNT and CDR2 is YENEEA. V lost 5 bases and J lost 4, with 14 bases in between. The length of the CDR3 is 15 residues. This chain's CDR3 is CASSGTTGPTGELFF. For the CDR3, the DNA is TGTGCCAGCAGCGGGACGACAGGCCCCACCGGGGAGCTGTTTTTT.